This entry lists 6 T cell receptor beta chains sequenced from one sample in a study of OX40 agonist ivuxolimab in advanced cancers. The data were produced by immunoSEQ multiplex PCR, yet TCRdb's version contains in-frame clones alone and is incomplete. The sample carries over 65,000 clones, about 90% recorded once. The specimen was CD4+ or CD8+ T cells sorted from blood, collected in a trial of the OX40 agonist ivuxolimab. The receptors come from an adult with an advanced solid tumor such as melanoma, head and neck, liver or kidney cancer.

This chain uses TRBV5-1 with TRBJ2-2, with a possible D match to TRBD2 (5 bases). This CDR3 has 15 amino acids. V was pared by 0 bases and J by 1 base, with 7 bases between. Germline CDR1 reads SGHRS; CDR2 reads YFSETQ. The chain's CDR3 is CASSLGAVNTGELFF. Written as DNA, the CDR3 is TGCGCCAGCAGCTTGGGAGCGGTGAACACCGGGGAGCTGTTTTTT.

The rearrangement links TRBV6-6 to TRBJ1-1, with 7 bases matching TRBD1. CDR1 and CDR2 from the germline V gene are MNHNY and SVGAGI (reference sequence). The CDR3 length is 15 residues. Losses at the gene ends were 6 bases for V and 3 bases for J; bases not matched to a gene: 10. The CDR3 protein is CASSNLQGEDTEAFF. CDR3 DNA: TGTGCCAGCAGCAACCTTCAGGGGGAGGACACTGAAGCTTTCTTT.

The CDR3 reads CAIKGGGEQETQYF. CDR3 nucleotides: TGTGCCATCAAGGGCGGGGGGGAACAAGAGACCCAGTACTTC. The chain employs TRBV10-3 and TRBJ2-5; 9 bases match TRBD2. The V gene's germline CDR1 is ENHRY and CDR2 SYGVKD. J lost 2 bases, V lost 7 bases, and 5 bases had no gene match. The CDR3 totals 14 residues.

V usage is TRBV2 and J usage is TRBJ1-1; TRBD1 agrees at 8 bases. V shed 6 bases, J shed 4 bases, and the junction held 7 bases outside the gene matches. Germline CDR1 and CDR2: SNHLY and FYNNEI. CDR3 length: 14 residues. CDR3 residues: CASRGQALGTEAFF. In DNA form, the CDR3 reads TGTGCCAGCAGGGGACAGGCTCTGGGCACTGAAGCTTTCTTT.

The sample holds one count of this clone. The chain employs TRBV10-3 and TRBJ1-2, with TRBD1 matching 8 bases. The length of the CDR3 is 16 residues. V shed 3 bases and J 6 bases; nucleotides not matched to a gene: 12. The germline CDR1 and CDR2 sequences are ENHRY and SYGVKD. The CDR3 DNA follows: TGTGCCATCAGTGACCCCCTCGCAGGGGGCGCCCATGGCTACACCTTC. Amino acid sequence: CAISDPLAGGAHGYTF.

The chain uses TRBV5-4 and TRBJ2-1; D may match TRBD1 or TRBD2 (5 bases each). Germline loops: CDR1 SGHNT, CDR2 YYREEE (reference sequence). Trimming removed 3 bases at V and 5 bases at J, with 15 bases between. This CDR3 contains 15 residues. This chain's CDR3 is CASSWGPGRNNEQFF. The CDR3, as DNA: TGTGCCAGCAGCTGGGGACCCGGTCGGAACAATGAGCAGTTCTTC.